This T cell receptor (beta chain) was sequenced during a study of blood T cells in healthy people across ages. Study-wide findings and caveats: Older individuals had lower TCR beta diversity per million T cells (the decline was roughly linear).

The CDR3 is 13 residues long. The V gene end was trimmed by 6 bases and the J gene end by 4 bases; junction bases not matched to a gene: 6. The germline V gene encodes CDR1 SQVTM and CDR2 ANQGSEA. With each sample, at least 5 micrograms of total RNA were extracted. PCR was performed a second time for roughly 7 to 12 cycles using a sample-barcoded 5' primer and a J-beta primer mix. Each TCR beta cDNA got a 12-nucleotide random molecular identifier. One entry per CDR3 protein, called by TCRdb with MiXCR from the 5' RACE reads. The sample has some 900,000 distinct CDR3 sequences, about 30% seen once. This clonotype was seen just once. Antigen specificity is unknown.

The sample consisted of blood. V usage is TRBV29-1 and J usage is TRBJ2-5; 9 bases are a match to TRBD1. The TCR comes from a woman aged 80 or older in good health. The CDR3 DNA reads TGCAGCGTCGGGACAGGGATGGGAGAGACCCAGTACTTC. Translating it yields CSVGTGMGETQYF. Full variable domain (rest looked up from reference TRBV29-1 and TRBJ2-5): SAVISQKPSRDICQRGTSLTIQCQVDSQVTMMFWYRQQPGQSLTLIATANQGSEATYESGFVIDKFPISRPNLTFSTLTVSNMSPEDSSIYLCSVGTGMGETQYFGPGTRLLVL.